This T cell receptor (beta chain) emerged from a study of cytotoxic CD8 clonotypes in ibrutinib-treated CLL. Across the whole study: Response specimens were obtained following a median treatment duration of approximately 13 months, with a range of 6 to 36. The samples contained roughly 240,000 productive templates on average. They also contained an average of roughly 99,000 productive rearrangements.

A note on this clone: Its antigen is unknown.

Clones were sequenced by immunoSEQ multiplex PCR, and TCRdb holds only the in-frame ones, with some missing. The sample contains 45,000 to 70,000 clones, 56% of which appear only once. V shed 2 bases, J shed 0 bases, and the junction held 3 bases outside the gene matches. Germline assignment: CDR1 MGHRA and CDR2 YSYEKL. There are 15 residues in the CDR3. Study-wide findings and caveats: Baseline clonality was higher than in age-matched healthy donors and moved in step with circulating CD8+ T-cell counts. The clonality rise at ibrutinib response reflected private clonotype expansion.

This sequence originates from a human donor with chronic lymphocytic leukemia. The V and J genes are TRBV4-1 and TRBJ2-7; 8 bases agree with TRBD1. Sequenced here: PBMCs, sampled after 24 months of ibrutinib treatment. CDR3 in amino acids: CASSQNRGSSYEQYV. The CDR3 DNA reads as TGCGCCAGCAGCCAAAACAGGGGGAGCTCCTACGAGCAGTACGTC.